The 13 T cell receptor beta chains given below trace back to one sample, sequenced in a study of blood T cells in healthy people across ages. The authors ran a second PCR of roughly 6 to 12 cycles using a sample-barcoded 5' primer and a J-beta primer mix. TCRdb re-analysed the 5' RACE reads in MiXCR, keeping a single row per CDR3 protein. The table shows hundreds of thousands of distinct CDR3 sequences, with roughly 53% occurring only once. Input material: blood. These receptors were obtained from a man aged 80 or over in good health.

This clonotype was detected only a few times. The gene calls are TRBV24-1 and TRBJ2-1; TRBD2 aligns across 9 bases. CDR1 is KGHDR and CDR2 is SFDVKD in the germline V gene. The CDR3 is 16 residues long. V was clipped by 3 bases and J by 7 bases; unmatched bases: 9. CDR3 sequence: CATSDQTAGGQNEQFF. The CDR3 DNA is TGTGCCACCAGTGATCAAACAGCGGGAGGTCAAAATGAGCAGTTCTTC.

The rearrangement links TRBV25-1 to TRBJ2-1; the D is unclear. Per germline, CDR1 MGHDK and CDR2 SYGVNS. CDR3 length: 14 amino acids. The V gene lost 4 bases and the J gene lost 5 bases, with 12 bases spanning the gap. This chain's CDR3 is CASSAQTIHNEQFF. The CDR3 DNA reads TGTGCCAGCAGTGCCCAGACGATTCACAATGAGCAGTTCTTC.

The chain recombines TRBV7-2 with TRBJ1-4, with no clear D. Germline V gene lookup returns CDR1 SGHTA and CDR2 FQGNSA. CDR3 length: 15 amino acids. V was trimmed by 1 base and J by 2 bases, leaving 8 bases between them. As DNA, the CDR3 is TGTGCCAGCAGCTTAGGGCGGATTACTAATGAAAAACTGTTTTTT. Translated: CASSLGRITNEKLFF.

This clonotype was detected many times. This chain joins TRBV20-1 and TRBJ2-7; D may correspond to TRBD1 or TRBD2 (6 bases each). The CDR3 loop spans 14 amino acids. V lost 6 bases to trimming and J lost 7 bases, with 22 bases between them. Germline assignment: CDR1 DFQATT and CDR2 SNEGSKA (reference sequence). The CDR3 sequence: CSAPKGGVTGEQYF. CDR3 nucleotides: TGCAGTGCGCCTAAGGGGGGAGTCACTGGGGAGCAGTACTTC.

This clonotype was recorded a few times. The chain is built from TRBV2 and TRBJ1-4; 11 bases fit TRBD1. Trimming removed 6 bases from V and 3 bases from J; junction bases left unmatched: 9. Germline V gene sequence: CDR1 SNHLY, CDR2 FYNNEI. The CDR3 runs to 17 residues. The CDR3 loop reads CASSPGQGALSNEKLFF. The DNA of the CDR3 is TGTGCCAGCAGCCCCGGACAGGGGGCTCTGTCTAATGAAAAACTGTTTTTT.

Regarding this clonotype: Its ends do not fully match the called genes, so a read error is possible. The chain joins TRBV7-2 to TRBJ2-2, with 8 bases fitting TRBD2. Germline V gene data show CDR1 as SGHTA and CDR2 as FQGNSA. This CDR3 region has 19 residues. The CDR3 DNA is TGTGCCAGCGGCTTAGCGCTTAGTAGCGGGACGCGAGGCACCGGGGAGCTGTTTTTT. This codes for CASGLALSSGTRGTGELFF.

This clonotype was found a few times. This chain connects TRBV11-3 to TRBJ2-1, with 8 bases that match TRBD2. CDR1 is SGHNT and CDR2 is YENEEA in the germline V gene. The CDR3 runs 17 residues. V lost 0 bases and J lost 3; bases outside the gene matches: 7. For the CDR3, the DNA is TGTGCCAGCAGCTTAGATGGAGCTGGGACTAGCTACAATGAGCAGTTCTTC. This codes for CASSLDGAGTSYNEQFF.

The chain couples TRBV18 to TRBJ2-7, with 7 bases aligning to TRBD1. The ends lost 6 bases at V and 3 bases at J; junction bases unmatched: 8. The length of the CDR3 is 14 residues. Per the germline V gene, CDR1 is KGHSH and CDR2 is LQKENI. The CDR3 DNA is TGTGCCAGCTCCCCCCGGACAGGTGACTACGAGCAGTACTTC. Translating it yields CASSPRTGDYEQYF. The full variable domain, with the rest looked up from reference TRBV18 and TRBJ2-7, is NAGVMQNPRHLVRRRGQEARLRCSPMKGHSHVYWYRQLPEEGLKFMVYLQKENIIDESGMPKERFSAEFPKEGPSILRIQQVVRGDSAAYFCASSPRTGDYEQYFGPGTRLTVT.

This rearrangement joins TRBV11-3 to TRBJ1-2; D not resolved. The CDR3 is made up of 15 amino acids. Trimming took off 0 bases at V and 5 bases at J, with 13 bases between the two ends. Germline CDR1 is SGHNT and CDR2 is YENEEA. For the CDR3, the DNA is TGTGCCAGCAGCTTAGAAGCCCTTAGTCTGTATGGCTACACCTTC. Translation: CASSLEALSLYGYTF.

CDR3 sequence: CASSTLRQPQHF. CDR3 nucleotides: TGTGCCAGCAGTACCTTGCGGCAGCCCCAGCATTTT. V usage is TRBV12-3 or TRBV12-4 and J usage is TRBJ1-5; no definite D call. The CDR3 is 12 residues long. Trimming cost V 5 bases and J 7 bases, with 9 bases left between them.

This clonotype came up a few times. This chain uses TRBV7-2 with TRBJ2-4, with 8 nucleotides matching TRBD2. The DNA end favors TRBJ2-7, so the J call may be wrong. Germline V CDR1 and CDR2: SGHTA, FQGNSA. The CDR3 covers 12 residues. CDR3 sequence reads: CASSSGTSEQYF. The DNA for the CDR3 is TGTGCCAGCAGCTCGGGGACTAGCGAGCAGTACTTC.

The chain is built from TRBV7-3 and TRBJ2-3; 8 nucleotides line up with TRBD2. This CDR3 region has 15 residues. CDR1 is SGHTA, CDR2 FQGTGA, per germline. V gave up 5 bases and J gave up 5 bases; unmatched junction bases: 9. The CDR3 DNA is TGTGCCAGCAGCAGTAGCGGGAATAGTCAAGATACGCAGTATTTT. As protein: CASSSSGNSQDTQYF.

The CDR3 coding sequence is TGTGCCTGGAGTGCTCTAGCGGGATTCGAGCAGTACTTC. Translation: CAWSALAGFEQYF. The chain combines TRBV30 with TRBJ2-4; 9 bases are a match to TRBD2. The last part of the DNA fits TRBJ2-7 better; the J call may be wrong. The CDR3 contains 13 residues. Per germline, CDR1 GTSNPN and CDR2 SVGIG (reference sequence).